The 25 T cell receptor beta chains below all came from one sample that was sequenced in a study of blood T cell repertoires in COVID-19. Method: immunoSEQ multiplex PCR; TCRdb's copy keeps in-frame clones and lacks some. This table holds fewer than 120,000 clones, approximately 67% found once. Source material: peripheral blood. These TCRs come from a woman aged 55 to 70 with acute or convalescent COVID-19.

This clone was seen just once. The chain is built from TRBV7-2 and TRBJ1-2; 9 bases line up with TRBD1. The CDR3 is 15 amino acids. The J segment lost 4 bases and the V segment lost 2 bases, leaving 5 bases of the junction unmatched. Germline loops: CDR1 SGHTA, CDR2 FQGNSA. For the CDR3, the DNA is TGTGCCAGCAGCTTACCAGGACAGGGGACCTATGGCTACACCTTC. This sequence encodes CASSLPGQGTYGYTF.

V gene TRBV14 combines with J gene TRBJ1-2, with TRBD1 as a possible D gene (5 bases). The CDR3 spans 15 residues. V was cut by 1 base and J by 6 bases, with 15 bases left in between. Germline CDR1 and CDR2: SGHDN and FVKESK. CDR3 in amino acids: CASSQVSRGVNGYTF. Written as DNA, the CDR3 is TGTGCCAGCAGCCAAGTTTCCCGGGGGGTGAATGGCTACACCTTC.

This clone was recorded a few times. The chain is built from TRBV5-8 and TRBJ1-2; D remains unclear. Per germline, CDR1 SGHTS and CDR2 YDEGEE. V shed 0 bases and J shed 9 bases, with 9 bases lying between them. CDR3 length: 12 amino acids. CDR3 nucleotide sequence: TGTGCCAGCAGCTTGGAACTTGTCCGCTACACCTTC. It yields the protein CASSLELVRYTF.

The V call is TRBV19, the J call TRBJ1-4, with D maybe TRBD1 (5 bases). There are 15 residues in the CDR3. The V end lost 2 bases, the J end lost 1 base, and 8 bases lay between the germline ends. The germline gives CDR1 LNHDA, CDR2 SQIVND (reference sequence). The CDR3 DNA follows: TGTGCCAGTAGTATAACAACAGGAACTAATGAAAAACTGTTTTTT. It is translated as CASSITTGTNEKLFF.

V is TRBV11-1 and J is TRBJ2-7, with D unclear. The CDR3 has 11 residues. Germline V gene sequence: CDR1 SGHAT, CDR2 FQDESV (reference sequence). Trimming left V 6 bases short and J 4 bases short, with 7 bases between. In DNA, the CDR3 is TGTGCCAGCAGTTCTCGGTACGAGCAGTACTTC. Its protein is CASSSRYEQYF.

The chain couples TRBV7-6 to TRBJ1-3; TRBD1 matches 7 bases. The CDR3 runs 15 residues. Germline CDR1 SGHVS, CDR2 FNYEAQ. V gave up 6 bases and J gave up 4 bases; unmatched junction bases: 9. The CDR3 region is CASRPEQGKGNTIYF. In nucleotides, the CDR3 is TGTGCCAGCAGGCCAGAACAGGGGAAGGGAAACACCATATATTTT.

V usage is TRBV7-2 and J usage is TRBJ2-5; D remains unclear. The CDR3 contains 14 residues. V was clipped by 2 bases and J by 5 bases, with 12 bases between them. From germline, CDR1 is SGHTA and CDR2 FQGNSA. CDR3 in amino acids: CASSLNRVRETQYF. Here the CDR3 DNA reads TGTGCCAGCAGCTTAAACCGCGTGAGGGAGACCCAGTACTTC.

The table lists this clone with a count of one. The same CDR3 can be traced to other DNA sequences in this sample. This rearrangement joins TRBV18 to TRBJ1-1; D perhaps matches TRBD1 (5 bases). Germline V gene sequence: CDR1 KGHSH, CDR2 LQKENI. CDR3 length: 14 amino acids. The ends were cut back, 4 bases at V and 2 bases at J, with 11 bases in the middle. CDR3 region: CASSLQDRNTEAFF. DNA of the CDR3: TGTGCCAGCTCACTACAGGATAGAAACACTGAAGCTTTCTTT.

The genes are TRBV10-3 and TRBJ2-5; 8 nucleotides align to TRBD1. Germline V gives CDR1 ENHRY, CDR2 SYGVKD. The CDR3 is made up of 15 amino acids. V shed 2 bases and J 1 base; nucleotides not matched to a gene: 3. The CDR3 DNA sequence: TGTGCCATCAGTGAGGGGACAGGCCGCCAAGAGACCCAGTACTTC. Protein sequence: CAISEGTGRQETQYF.

This clone was observed a few times. This chain links TRBV29-1 with TRBJ1-2; D unclear. V was cut by 7 bases and J by 1 base, with 10 bases left in between. The CDR3 spans 12 residues. Germline CDR1 SQVTM, CDR2 ANQGSEA. The CDR3 protein is CSARELNYGYTF. CDR3 coding DNA: TGCAGCGCCCGAGAGCTTAACTATGGCTACACCTTC.

The chain uses TRBV10-1 and TRBJ2-7, with a weak D call TRBD2 (6 bases). CDR1 WNHNN and CDR2 SYGVQD come from the germline V gene (reference sequence). Between the trimmed V and J ends, which lost 3 bases and 5 bases, there was a span of 11 bases. The CDR3 covers 13 residues. This CDR3 is CASSEAGRDEQYF. CDR3 nucleotides: TGCGCCAGCAGTGAAGCGGGTCGGGACGAGCAGTACTTC.

The chain joins TRBV6-5 to TRBJ1-4, with D maybe TRBD1 (6 bases). V gave up 0 bases and J gave up 11 bases, with 13 bases separating them. CDR1 MNHEY and CDR2 SVGAGI come from the germline V gene. CDR3 length: 14 amino acids. The CDR3: CASSYSGQGRKLFF. DNA of the CDR3: TGTGCCAGCAGTTACTCGGGGCAGGGGCGGAAACTGTTTTTT.

The chain is built from TRBV27 and TRBJ1-2, with D tentatively TRBD1 (5 bases). Trimming took 5 bases from V and 7 from J, leaving 11 bases between them. This CDR3 has 12 residues. Germline values: CDR1 MNHEY, CDR2 SMNVEV (reference sequence). DNA of the CDR3: TGTGCCAGCAGTACAATCGGGGGTGGCTACACCTTC. Its protein is CASSTIGGGYTF.

This chain connects TRBV4-2 to TRBJ1-5; 8 bases agree with TRBD1. J lost 2 bases, V lost 5 bases, and 5 bases had no gene match. Germline V gene sequence: CDR1 LGHNA, CDR2 YNFKEQ. This CDR3 has 15 residues. CDR3 bases: TGTGCCAGCAGCTCGGACAGGGCGGGCAATCAGCCCCAGCATTTT. Protein product: CASSSDRAGNQPQHF.

The chain employs TRBV5-6 and TRBJ2-2, with 9 bases fitting TRBD1. In germline, CDR1 is SGHDT, CDR2 YYEEEE. Trimming at V came to 3 bases and at J to 7 bases, leaving 13 bases not matched to a gene. The CDR3 spans 17 residues. CDR3 sequence (DNA): TGTGCCAGCAGCTCCTGGGGGGACAGGGCCCGGGACGGGGAGCTGTTTTTT. This translates into CASSSWGDRARDGELFF.

This clone occurred a few times. This chain joins TRBV27 and TRBJ2-1; 9 bases are shared with TRBD1. The germline CDR1 and CDR2 sequences are MNHEY and SMNVEV (reference sequence). This CDR3 region has 16 residues. V was clipped by 5 bases and J by 2 bases; unmatched bases: 7. The CDR3 nucleotides read TGTGCCAGCAGTCCCGGGGACAGGGCCACCTACAATGAGCAGTTCTTC. This gives the protein CASSPGDRATYNEQFF.

The J gene is TRBJ1-4, the V gene TRBV5-4; 8 nucleotides agree with TRBD1. Germline CDR1 SGHNT, CDR2 YYREEE (reference sequence). V dropped 0 bases and J dropped 4; count of bases not matched to a gene: 8. The CDR3 contains 17 residues. This chain's CDR3 is CASSLGSTGGINEKLFF. In nucleotides, the CDR3 is TGTGCCAGCAGCTTGGGGAGCACAGGGGGTATTAATGAAAAACTGTTTTTT.

This clone was observed a few times. The rearrangement links TRBV7-9 to TRBJ2-4, with 8 bases identical to TRBD1. The CDR3 is 16 amino acids. The trim removed 5 bases at V and 1 base at J, leaving 7 bases unmatched. Germline V gene lookup returns CDR1 SEHNR and CDR2 FQNEAQ (reference sequence). The CDR3 protein is CASSIGQGWAKNIQYF. The DNA of the CDR3 is TGTGCCAGCAGCATCGGACAGGGCTGGGCCAAAAACATTCAGTACTTC. Filled out from reference TRBV7-9 and TRBJ2-4, the complete variable domain reads DTGVSQNPRHKITKRGQNVTFRCDPISEHNRLYWYRQTLGQGPEFLTYFQNEAQLEKSRLLSDRFSAERPKGSFSTLEIQRTEQGDSAMYLCASSIGQGWAKNIQYFGAGTRLSVL.

The gene calls are TRBV28 and TRBJ2-5; perhaps TRBD2 as D (6 bases). This CDR3 region has 15 residues. The germline gives CDR1 MDHEN, CDR2 SYDVKM. The ends were cut back, 5 bases at V and 4 bases at J, with 17 bases in the middle. The CDR3 region is CASSGTFEIGETQYF. CDR3 coding DNA: TGTGCCAGCAGTGGGACTTTTGAAATTGGAGAGACCCAGTACTTC.

The chain is built from TRBV18 and TRBJ2-7, with 9 bases matching TRBD2. The CDR3 totals 18 residues. V was pared by 1 base and J by 0 bases, with 10 bases of the junction left unmatched. Germline assignment: CDR1 KGHSH and CDR2 LQKENI. CDR3 nucleotide sequence: TGTGCCAGCTCACCACTTCAGTTAGCGGGGGCCGGCTCCTACGAGCAGTACTTC. The encoded protein is CASSPLQLAGAGSYEQYF.

Here the CDR3 DNA reads TGTGCCAGCAGTAAGAAAAACAGGGGCTCAGCTGGAAACACCATATATTTT. Protein sequence: CASSKKNRGSAGNTIYF. The chain has TRBV21-1 and TRBJ1-3; the DNA was not compared with TRBD1, the D call given in the table. TRBV21-1 is reported as a pseudogene. The CDR3 spans 17 residues.

CDR3 region: CASSLFGGGANTGELFF. Written as DNA, the CDR3 is TGTGCCAGCAGCTTATTTGGCGGGGGGGCGAACACCGGGGAGCTGTTTTTT. The chain carries TRBV7-2 and TRBJ2-2; 9 bases agree with TRBD2. CDR1 is SGHTA and CDR2 is FQGNSA in the germline V gene. The CDR3 is made up of 17 amino acids. V lost 2 bases, J lost 0 bases, and 4 bases stayed unmatched.

This clone was found many times. The V and J genes are TRBV6-5 and TRBJ2-2, with a possible D match to TRBD1 (5 bases). Trimming took 0 bases from V and 4 from J, leaving 9 bases between them. The CDR3 runs 15 residues. CDR1 and CDR2 from the germline V gene are MNHEY and SVGAGI. For the CDR3, the DNA is TGTGCCAGCAGTTACTCTGTGGGGCTCACCGGGGAGCTGTTTTTT. Translating gives CASSYSVGLTGELFF.

The rearrangement joins TRBV19 to TRBJ1-1; tentatively, D is TRBD1 (6 bases). This CDR3 is 14 amino acids long. Germline CDR1 and CDR2: LNHDA and SQIVND (reference sequence). Trimming took off 2 bases at V and 4 bases at J, with 11 bases between the two ends. CDR3 sequence: CASSISGVSTEAFF. CDR3 sequence (DNA): TGTGCCAGTAGTATATCAGGGGTGAGCACTGAAGCTTTCTTT.

The chain is built from TRBV2 and TRBJ1-4; 10 bases match TRBD1. After removal of 6 bases from V and 5 bases from J, the junction contained 6 bases not matched to a gene. This CDR3 comprises 15 residues. Germline V gives CDR1 SNHLY, CDR2 FYNNEI. The CDR3: CASRFPGQGNEKLFF. CDR3 in DNA: TGTGCCAGCAGGTTCCCGGGACAGGGGAATGAAAAACTGTTTTTT.